In its sample, the clone carrying this T cell receptor (beta chain) was seen a few times. The antigen is undetermined. Germline assignment: CDR1 DFQATT and CDR2 SNEGSKA (reference sequence). The CDR3 covers 16 residues. This sample is part of a study of blood T cells in healthy people across ages. Broader study findings: Naive CD4+ cell counts and diversity both ran higher in long-lived than in aged donors. Diversity estimates drawn from one million T cells were deemed underestimates.

Alongside a J-beta primer mix, a sample-barcoded 5' primer served in a second PCR lasting about 7 to 12 cycles. Tags on each cDNA molecule came from a template-switch adaptor with 12 random nucleotides. TCRdb called the 5' RACE reads again in MiXCR, with one record for every CDR3 protein. Here the sample spans 1.5 million to 2 million distinct CDR3 sequences, about 39% being singletons. The receptor's source is a human donor in good health. Sequencing was done on a sample of blood. The chain uses TRBV20-1 and TRBJ2-7, with 8 bases lining up with TRBD2. The DNA end lines up better with TRBJ2-5; the J call may be wrong. CDR3 sequence: CSALWRLAGVIETQYF. The CDR3 nucleotides read TGCAGTGCCCTTTGGAGGCTAGCGGGCGTGATTGAGACCCAGTACTTC.